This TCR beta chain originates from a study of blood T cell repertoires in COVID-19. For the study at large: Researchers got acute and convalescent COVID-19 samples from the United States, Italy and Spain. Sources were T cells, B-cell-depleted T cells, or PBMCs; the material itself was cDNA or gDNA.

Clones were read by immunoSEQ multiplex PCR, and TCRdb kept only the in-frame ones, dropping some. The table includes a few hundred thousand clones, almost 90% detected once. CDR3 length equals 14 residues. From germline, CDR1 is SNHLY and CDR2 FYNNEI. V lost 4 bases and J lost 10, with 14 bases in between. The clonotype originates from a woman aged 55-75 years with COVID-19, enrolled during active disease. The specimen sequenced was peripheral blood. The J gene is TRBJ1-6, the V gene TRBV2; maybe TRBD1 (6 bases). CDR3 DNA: TGTGCCAGCAGTGGTAACAGGGAAGGATCACCCCTCCACTTT. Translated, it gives CASSGNREGSPLHF.